Below are 5 T cell receptor beta chains sequenced from a single sample in a study of T cell changes during pregnancy in multiple sclerosis. Produced via immunoSEQ multiplex PCR; TCRdb's table is partial and in-frame only. This sample carries some 59,000 clones, around 89% of them seen once, and the ten largest clones take under 3%. The sequenced sample was peripheral blood, obtained in the first trimester of pregnancy. Receptors were obtained from a female donor with multiple sclerosis, enrolled in a pregnancy study.

This chain joins TRBV19 and TRBJ2-7, with D possibly being TRBD1 (6 bases). The V end was cut by 8 bases, the J end by 0 bases, with 14 bases between. The CDR3 is 14 amino acids. Germline assignment: CDR1 LNHDA and CDR2 SQIVND (reference sequence). CDR3 in DNA: TGTGCCAGTTCCCGACAGGTAAGCTCCTACGAGCAGTACTTC. Translation: CASSRQVSSYEQYF.

The rearrangement joins TRBV27 to TRBJ2-2; 13 nucleotides line up with TRBD2. Germline loops: CDR1 MNHEY, CDR2 SMNVEV (reference sequence). The junction had 14 bases not matched to a gene; V was cut back by 7 bases and J by 3 bases. The CDR3 totals 19 residues. The CDR3 DNA sequence: TGTGCCAGCAAGGCCAGACTAGCGGGGGGAAAAGAGGACACCGGGGAGCTGTTTTTT. It yields the protein CASKARLAGGKEDTGELFF.

The chain couples TRBV11-2 to TRBJ2-1; the match to TRBD2 covers 7 bases. The CDR3 is 15 residues long. V was clipped by 5 bases and J by 5 bases; unmatched bases: 9. Germline V CDR1 and CDR2: SGHAT, FQNNGV. The CDR3 DNA reads TGTGCCAGCAGCGGGGGGGAGATAGGGGACAATGAGCAGTTCTTC. Translated: CASSGGEIGDNEQFF.

The chain joins TRBV6-1 to TRBJ2-7; TRBD1 might be the D (6 bases). The CDR3 is made up of 16 amino acids. With 0 bases removed from V and 0 bases from J, the gap between germline ends came to 12 bases. CDR1 MNHNS and CDR2 SASEGT come from the germline V gene. The chain's CDR3 is CASSEALRGGSYEQYF. The CDR3 DNA reads as TGTGCCAGCAGTGAAGCGCTTCGAGGGGGCTCCTACGAGCAGTACTTC.

The chain combines TRBV7-9 with TRBJ2-2, with 10 bases aligning to TRBD2. CDR3 size: 16 residues. Losses at the gene ends were 5 bases for V and 1 base for J; bases not matched to a gene: 4. Germline CDR1 reads SEHNR; CDR2 reads FQNEAQ (reference sequence). CDR3 DNA sequence: TGTGCCAGCAGCGAAGCTAGCGGGGGGAACACCGGGGAGCTGTTTTTT. Protein: CASSEASGGNTGELFF.